This T cell receptor (beta chain) was sequenced in a study of blood T cell repertoires in COVID-19. Whole-study context: T cells, B-cell-depleted T cells, or PBMCs supplied cDNA or gDNA.

Only in-frame clones appear in the TCRdb table, and some are missing; sequencing was by immunoSEQ multiplex PCR. The sample lists some 520,000 clones, approximately 92% occurring once. This sequence originates from a man aged 18 to 35 with COVID-19, enrolled during active disease. The sequenced material came from peripheral blood.

The CDR3 nucleotides are TGTGCCAGCAGCGCCGACAGGTCCCCCTACGAGCAGTACTTC. Translation: CASSADRSPYEQYF. J is TRBJ2-7 and V is TRBV5-6, with D possibly being TRBD1 (6 bases). This CDR3 has 14 residues. V was cut by 4 bases and J by 2 bases, with 13 bases left in between. Looked up from germline, CDR1 is SGHDT and CDR2 is YYEEEE. The variable domain in full, completed from reference TRBV5-6 and TRBJ2-7, reads DAGVTQSPTHLIKTRGQQVTLRCSPKSGHDTVSWYQQALGQGPQFIFQYYEEEERQRGNFPDRFSGHQFPNYSSELNVNALLLGDSALYLCASSADRSPYEQYFGPGTRLTVT.